This entry lists 29 T cell receptor beta chains sequenced from one sample in a study of blood T cell repertoires in COVID-19. Sequencing used immunoSEQ multiplex PCR; TCRdb keeps in-frame clones, though not all of them. The table has just over 150,000 clones, roughly nine tenths seen once. Sequenced: peripheral blood. Receptors originate from a woman in her seventies with acute or convalescent COVID-19.

J is TRBJ1-1 and V is TRBV29-1; D possibly corresponds to TRBD1 (6 bases). Germline V lookup: CDR1 SQVTM, CDR2 ANQGSEA. V was cut by 6 bases and J by 0 bases, with 14 bases left in between. This CDR3 comprises 14 residues. The CDR3: CSVRGQGLNTEAFF. In nucleotides, the CDR3 is TGCAGCGTGCGGGGGCAGGGGTTGAACACTGAAGCTTTCTTT.

This chain joins TRBV7-2 and TRBJ1-1; 7 nucleotides agree with TRBD1. Trimming at V came to 5 bases and at J to 2 bases, leaving 11 bases not matched to a gene. CDR1 is SGHTA, CDR2 FQGNSA, per germline. The CDR3 is made up of 16 amino acids. CDR3 in amino acids: CASSPQTGLVNTEAFF. As DNA, the CDR3 is TGTGCCAGCAGCCCACAGACAGGGTTGGTAAACACTGAAGCTTTCTTT.

The chain links TRBV9 to TRBJ2-1; 9 bases agree with TRBD2. V was clipped by 1 base and J by 4 bases; unmatched bases: 9. This CDR3 is 17 amino acids long. Germline CDR1 and CDR2: SGDLS and YYNGEE. The CDR3 loop is CASSVYEAGGLYNEQFF. DNA of the CDR3: TGTGCCAGCAGCGTATATGAAGCGGGGGGCCTATACAATGAGCAGTTCTTC.

J is TRBJ2-3 and V is TRBV7-2, with 11 bases identical to TRBD2. The CDR3 is 15 amino acids. Germline lookup yields CDR1 SGHTA and CDR2 FQGNSA. The V and J ends lost 2 bases and 4 bases, in that order; junction bases with no gene match: 2. In DNA, the CDR3 is TGTGCCAGCAGCTTACTAGCGGGGGGTCCAGATACGCAGTATTTT. Its protein is CASSLLAGGPDTQYF.

This chain connects TRBV19 to TRBJ2-7; possible D gene TRBD1, 6 bases. CDR1 is LNHDA, CDR2 SQIVND, per germline (reference sequence). The CDR3 runs to 15 residues. The V end lost 6 bases, the J end lost 0 bases, and 15 bases lay between the germline ends. The CDR3 protein is CASRHSGTHSYEQYF. The CDR3 DNA reads as TGTGCCAGTAGACACTCCGGGACACACTCCTACGAGCAGTACTTC.

This sequence joins TRBV10-3 and TRBJ2-1; TRBD2 aligns across 13 bases. The CDR3 is 15 amino acids. The germline V gene has CDR1 ENHRY and CDR2 SYGVKD. V was clipped by 4 bases and J by 10 bases; unmatched bases: 7. The CDR3 bases are TGTGCCATCAGTGGGGGACTAGCGGGGCCCGACGAGCAGTTCTTC. It encodes CAISGGLAGPDEQFF.

The chain uses TRBV5-1 and TRBJ2-3; 15 positions match TRBD2. CDR3 length equals 18 residues. Germline values: CDR1 SGHRS, CDR2 YFSETQ. The ends lost 4 bases at V and 0 bases at J; junction bases unmatched: 6. CDR3 nucleotide sequence: TGCGCCAGCAGCGGATGGACTAGCGGGGGGGCCAGCACAGATACGCAGTATTTT. Translated: CASSGWTSGGASTDTQYF.

This rearrangement joins TRBV3-1 (or the pseudogene TRBV3-2) to TRBJ2-5; 7 bases fit TRBD1. Germline values: CDR1 LGHDT, CDR2 YNNKEL (reference sequence). The trim removed 0 bases at V and 9 bases at J, leaving 7 bases unmatched. This CDR3 has 14 amino acids. The CDR3 region has the DNA TGTGCCAGCAGCCAAGATGACAGGCAGGGGGCCCAGTACTTC. Amino acid sequence: CASSQDDRQGAQYF.

The J gene is TRBJ1-6, the V gene TRBV27; possibly TRBD1 for D (6 bases). CDR1 is MNHEY, CDR2 SMNVEV, per germline (reference sequence). Trimming shortened V by 1 base and J by 7 bases, and 11 bases separated the two germline ends. The CDR3 sequence is 15 residues long. The CDR3, as DNA: TGTGCCAGCAGTTTATACCCCCAGGGGAATTCACCCCTCCACTTT. Translated, it gives CASSLYPQGNSPLHF.

V usage is TRBV14 and J usage is TRBJ2-5; 11 bases map to TRBD2. The CDR3 has 17 residues. V lost 2 bases and J lost 2; bases outside the gene matches: 7. Germline CDR1 and CDR2: SGHDN and FVKESK. In nucleotides, the CDR3 is TGTGCCAGCAGCCAACGACTAGCGGGGCCGCCACAAGAGACCCAGTACTTC. Translation: CASSQRLAGPPQETQYF.

CDR3 nucleotide sequence: TGTGCCAGCAGTCCTAGCAGGCGGAACACTGAAGCTTTCTTT. This sequence encodes CASSPSRRNTEAFF. V usage is TRBV6-5 and J usage is TRBJ1-1; D remains unclear. Germline lookup yields CDR1 MNHEY and CDR2 SVGAGI. Deletions cut 5 bases from V and 1 base from J, with 11 bases between. This CDR3 region has 14 residues.

The J gene is TRBJ1-2, the V gene TRBV12-3 or TRBV12-4, with D unresolved. The V end lost 8 bases, the J end lost 3 bases, and 13 bases lay between the germline ends. This CDR3 is 13 amino acids long. CDR3 sequence reads: CASAFRRDYGYTF. For the CDR3, the DNA is TGTGCCAGCGCCTTCCGCCGGGACTATGGCTACACCTTC.

The chain has TRBV7-9 and TRBJ2-1, with TRBD1 matching 8 bases. Germline CDR1 and CDR2: SEHNR and FQNEAQ (reference sequence). There are 14 residues in the CDR3. Trimming removed 8 bases from V and 8 bases from J; junction bases left unmatched: 11. The CDR3 spells CASPGQGGSDEQFF. The DNA of the CDR3 is TGTGCCAGCCCTGGACAGGGTGGATCAGATGAGCAGTTCTTC.

The chain recombines TRBV21-1 with TRBJ2-7; the DNA was not used to check the table's D call, TRBD1. TRBV21-1 is a known pseudogene. CDR3 length equals 17 residues. The CDR3 region has the DNA TGTGCCAGCAGCAAAAATCGGGGAGAAGGGGACAGGGCCGAGCAGTACTTC. This gives the protein CASSKNRGEGDRAEQYF.

The V call is TRBV19, the J call TRBJ1-5; the match to TRBD1 covers 7 bases. CDR3 length: 16 residues. Germline CDR1 is LNHDA and CDR2 is SQIVND (reference sequence). Unmatched junction bases numbered 10, after V lost 3 bases and J lost 5 bases. The CDR3 nucleotides read TGTGCCAGTAGTATCCCCAGGGGGTTTTTCTATCAGCCCCAGCATTTT. This translates into CASSIPRGFFYQPQHF.

V is TRBV6-6 and J is TRBJ1-3, with 9 bases lining up with TRBD1. V shed 2 bases, J shed 4 bases, and the junction held 6 bases outside the gene matches. The CDR3 has 16 residues. The germline CDR1 and CDR2 sequences are MNHNY and SVGAGI (reference sequence). The CDR3 loop reads CASSYPQGAKGNTIYF. DNA for the CDR3: TGTGCCAGCAGTTACCCACAGGGGGCGAAGGGAAACACCATATATTTT.

The rearrangement links TRBV3-1 (or the pseudogene TRBV3-2) to TRBJ1-1; 7 positions agree with TRBD1. Unmatched junction bases numbered 5, after V lost 4 bases and J lost 0 bases. The CDR3 totals 15 residues. Germline V gene sequence: CDR1 LGHDT, CDR2 YNNKEL (reference sequence). In nucleotides, the CDR3 is TGTGCCAGCAGCCCCCGGGACAGAATGAACACTGAAGCTTTCTTT. Translation gives CASSPRDRMNTEAFF.

In this sample, this clone turned up a few times. V usage is TRBV28 and J usage is TRBJ1-2; perhaps TRBD1 as D (5 bases). V was cut by 4 bases and J by 4 bases, with 16 bases left in between. Germline-derived CDR1 and CDR2 are MDHEN and SYDVKM. CDR3 length: 15 residues. For the CDR3, the DNA is TGTGCCAGCAGTTCCCCCCAGGGAACCCGCTATGGCTACACCTTC. Translation gives CASSSPQGTRYGYTF.

The J gene is TRBJ2-7, the V gene TRBV4-1, with D possibly being TRBD1 (6 bases). The CDR3 sequence is 16 residues long. The V gene's germline CDR1 is MGHRA and CDR2 YSYEKL. Trimming left V 1 base short and J 4 bases short, with 17 bases between. CDR3 coding DNA: TGCGCCAGCAGCCAAGTTCAGGGGCTCTCCTTGTACGAGCAGTACTTC. This gives the protein CASSQVQGLSLYEQYF.

In its sample, this clone was seen once. DNA of the CDR3: TGTGCCAGCAGTTTAATCGGCGAGCAGTACTTC. Translated: CASSLIGEQYF. The chain uses TRBV12-3 or TRBV12-4 and TRBJ2-7; D not certain. The V gene lost 2 bases and the J gene lost 6 bases, with 5 bases spanning the gap. This CDR3 comprises 11 residues.

The genes are TRBV20-1 and TRBJ1-5; 7 bases are shared with TRBD1. Germline trimming cut 3 bases from V and 2 bases from J; bases unmatched to any gene: 4. The CDR3 length is 14 residues. The germline V gene has CDR1 DFQATT and CDR2 SNEGSKA (reference sequence). CDR3 bases: TGCAGTGCTAGTCTCACAGGGGGCAATCAGCCCCAGCATTTT. Translated, it gives CSASLTGGNQPQHF.

This chain uses TRBV5-1 with TRBJ1-2; D may be TRBD1 (6 bases). The CDR3 loop spans 15 amino acids. V dropped 1 base and J dropped 0 bases, with 10 bases sitting between them. Germline V gene lookup returns CDR1 SGHRS and CDR2 YFSETQ. CDR3 residues: CASSLRDRTNYGYTF. CDR3 in DNA: TGCGCCAGCAGCTTGAGAGACAGGACTAACTATGGCTACACCTTC.

V usage is TRBV5-1 and J usage is TRBJ2-2; 10 bases are shared with TRBD2. Germline V gene data show CDR1 as SGHRS and CDR2 as YFSETQ. V gave up 2 bases and J gave up 7 bases; unmatched junction bases: 5. This CDR3 spans 15 amino acids. The CDR3 is CASSLLAGSVGELFF. The DNA of the CDR3 is TGCGCCAGCAGCTTACTAGCGGGAAGTGTCGGGGAGCTGTTTTTT.

The rearrangement uses TRBV3-1 (or the pseudogene TRBV3-2) and TRBJ1-2; TRBD1 aligns across 7 bases. The CDR3 contains 15 residues. The V gene's germline CDR1 is LGHDT and CDR2 YNNKEL (reference sequence). V shed 4 bases and J 4 bases; nucleotides not matched to a gene: 9. The CDR3 reads CASSPGQERAYGYTF. Written as DNA, the CDR3 is TGTGCCAGCAGCCCCGGACAGGAGAGGGCCTATGGCTACACCTTC.

The V gene is TRBV6-5, the J gene TRBJ1-2; TRBD1 matches 9 bases. From germline, CDR1 is MNHEY and CDR2 SVGAGI. This CDR3 is built from 13 residues. V dropped 5 bases and J dropped 4; count of bases not matched to a gene: 2. The CDR3 nucleotides are TGTGCCAGCAGTACGACAGGGGGCTATGGCTACACCTTC. This sequence encodes CASSTTGGYGYTF.

In this sample, this clone turned up once. This chain uses TRBV5-6 with TRBJ2-3; 8 bases are a match to TRBD1. J lost 4 bases, V lost 2 bases, and 9 bases had no gene match. The CDR3 spans 16 residues. CDR1 is SGHDT and CDR2 is YYEEEE in the germline V gene. CDR3 sequence reads: CASSFRGLTSADTQYF. In DNA, the CDR3 is TGTGCCAGCAGCTTCAGGGGGCTTACTTCAGCAGATACGCAGTATTTT.

CDR3 DNA sequence: TGTGCCAGCAGCACCCAGGGGGCTGGCACTGAAGCTTTCTTT. Translation: CASSTQGAGTEAFF. The chain carries TRBV7-2 and TRBJ1-1, with 8 positions matching TRBD1. Trimming cost V 5 bases and J 4 bases; bases outside gene matches: 6. The CDR3 covers 14 residues. Germline loops: CDR1 SGHTA, CDR2 FQGNSA.

This rearrangement joins TRBV27 to TRBJ2-2; 9 bases are shared with TRBD1. V lost 6 bases and J lost 5; bases outside the gene matches: 13. The CDR3 spans 17 residues. CDR1 MNHEY and CDR2 SMNVEV come from the germline V gene (reference sequence). The CDR3 reads CASRYLPDRGWTGELFF. The CDR3 DNA reads TGTGCCAGCAGATATTTACCCGACAGGGGGTGGACCGGGGAGCTGTTTTTT.

The chain uses TRBV7-2 and TRBJ1-4, with D maybe TRBD1 (5 bases). V lost 3 bases, J lost 10 bases, and 15 bases lay in between. The CDR3 sequence is 14 residues long. Germline V CDR1 and CDR2: SGHTA, FQGNSA. The CDR3 sequence is CASSFVRLGGKLFF. CDR3 bases: TGTGCCAGCAGCTTTGTCAGACTCGGGGGAAAACTGTTTTTT.